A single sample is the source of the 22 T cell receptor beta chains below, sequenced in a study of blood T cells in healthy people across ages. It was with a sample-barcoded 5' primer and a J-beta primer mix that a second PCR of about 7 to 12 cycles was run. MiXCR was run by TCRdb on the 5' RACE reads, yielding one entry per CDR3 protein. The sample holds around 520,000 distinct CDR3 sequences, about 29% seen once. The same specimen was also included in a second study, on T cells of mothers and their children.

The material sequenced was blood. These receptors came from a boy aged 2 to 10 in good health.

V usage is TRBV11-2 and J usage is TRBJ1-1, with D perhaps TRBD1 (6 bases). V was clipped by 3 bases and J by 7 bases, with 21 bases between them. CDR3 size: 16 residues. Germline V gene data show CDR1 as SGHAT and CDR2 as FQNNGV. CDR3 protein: CASSFATGHRINEAFF. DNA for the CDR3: TGTGCCAGCAGCTTTGCCACGGGACACCGGATTAATGAAGCTTTCTTT.

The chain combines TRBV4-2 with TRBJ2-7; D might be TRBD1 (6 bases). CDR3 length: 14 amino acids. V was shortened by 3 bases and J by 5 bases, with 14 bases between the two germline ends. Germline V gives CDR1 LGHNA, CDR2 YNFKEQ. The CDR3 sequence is CASSQPGAMNEQYF. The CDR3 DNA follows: TGTGCCAGCAGCCAGCCAGGGGCTATGAACGAGCAGTACTTC.

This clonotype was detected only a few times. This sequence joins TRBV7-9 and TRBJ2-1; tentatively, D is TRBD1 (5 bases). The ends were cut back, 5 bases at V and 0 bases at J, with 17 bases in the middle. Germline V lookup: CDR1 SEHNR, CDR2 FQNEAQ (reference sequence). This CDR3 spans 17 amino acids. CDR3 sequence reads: CASSPPLGLSSYNEQFF. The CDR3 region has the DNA TGTGCCAGCAGCCCACCCTTGGGGCTAAGCTCCTACAATGAGCAGTTCTTC.

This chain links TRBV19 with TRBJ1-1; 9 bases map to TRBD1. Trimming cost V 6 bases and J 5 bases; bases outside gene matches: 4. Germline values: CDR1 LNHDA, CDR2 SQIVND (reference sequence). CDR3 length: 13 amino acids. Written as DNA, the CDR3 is TGTGCCAGTAGGGGACAGGGTAGGACTGAAGCTTTCTTT. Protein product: CASRGQGRTEAFF.

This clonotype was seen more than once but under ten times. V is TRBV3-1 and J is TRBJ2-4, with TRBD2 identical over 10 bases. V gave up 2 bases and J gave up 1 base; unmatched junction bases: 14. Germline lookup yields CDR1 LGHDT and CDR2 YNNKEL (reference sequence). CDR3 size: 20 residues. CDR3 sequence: CASSQTTSGTKFLAKNIQYF. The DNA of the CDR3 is TGTGCCAGCAGCCAAACAACTAGCGGGACAAAGTTCCTGGCCAAAAACATTCAGTACTTC.

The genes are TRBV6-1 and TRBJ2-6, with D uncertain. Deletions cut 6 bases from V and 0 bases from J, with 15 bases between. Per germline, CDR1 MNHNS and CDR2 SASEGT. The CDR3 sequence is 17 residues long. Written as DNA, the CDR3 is TGTGCCAGCAGCCCCACTTTTAGGAGCTCTGGGGCCAACGTCCTGACTTTC. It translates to CASSPTFRSSGANVLTF.

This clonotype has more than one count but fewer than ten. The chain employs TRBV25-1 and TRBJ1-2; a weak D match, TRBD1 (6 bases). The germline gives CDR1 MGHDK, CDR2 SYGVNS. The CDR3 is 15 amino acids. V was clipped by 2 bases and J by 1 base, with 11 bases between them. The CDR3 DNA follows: TGTGCCAGCAGTGAAGCGGGGGGGCTTAACTATGGCTACACCTTC. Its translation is CASSEAGGLNYGYTF.

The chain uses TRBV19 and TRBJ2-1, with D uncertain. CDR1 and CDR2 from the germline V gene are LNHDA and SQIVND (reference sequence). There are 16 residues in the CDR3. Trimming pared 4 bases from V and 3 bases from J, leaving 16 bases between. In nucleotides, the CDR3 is TGTGCCAGTAGTACGATCGGCACAAACTTCTACAATGAGCAGTTCTTC. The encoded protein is CASSTIGTNFYNEQFF. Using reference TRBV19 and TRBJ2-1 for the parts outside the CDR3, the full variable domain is DGGITQSPKYLFRKEGQNVTLSCEQNLNHDAMYWYRQDPGQGLRLIYYSQIVNDFQKGDIAEGYSVSREKKESFPLTVTSAQKNPTAFYLCASSTIGTNFYNEQFFGPGTRLTVL.

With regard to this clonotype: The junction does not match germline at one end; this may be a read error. CDR3 sequence reads: CASSRTGQETRYF. The CDR3 coding sequence is TGTGCCAGCAGCCGGACAGGCCAAGAGACCCGGTACTTC. The chain carries TRBV7-6 and TRBJ2-5, with 7 bases lining up with TRBD1. In germline, CDR1 is SGHVS, CDR2 FNYEAQ. The CDR3 sequence is 13 residues long. The variable domain in full, with the rest retrieved from reference TRBV7-6 and TRBJ2-5, is GAGVSQSPRYKVTKRGQDVALRCDPISGHVSLYWYRQALGQGPEFLTYFNYEAQQDKSGLPNDRFSAERPEGSISTLTIQRTEQRDSAMYRCASSRTGQETRYFGPGTRLLVL.

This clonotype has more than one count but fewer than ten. The CDR3 here is CASRPLGRGITFF. The CDR3 DNA reads as TGTGCCAGCAGGCCGCTCGGCCGGGGGATAACTTTCTTT. V and J are TRBV6-5 and TRBJ1-1; maybe TRBD1 (5 bases). The V end was cut by 6 bases, the J end by 12 bases, with 20 bases between. The length of the CDR3 is 13 residues. Germline V gene lookup returns CDR1 MNHEY and CDR2 SVGAGI.

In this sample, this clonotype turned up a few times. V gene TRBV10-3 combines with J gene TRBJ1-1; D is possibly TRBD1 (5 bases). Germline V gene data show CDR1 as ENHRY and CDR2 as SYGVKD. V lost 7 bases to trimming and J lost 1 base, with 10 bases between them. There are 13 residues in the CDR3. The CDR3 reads CAINGGRNTEAFF. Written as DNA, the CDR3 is TGTGCCATCAACGGGGGGAGGAACACTGAAGCTTTCTTT.

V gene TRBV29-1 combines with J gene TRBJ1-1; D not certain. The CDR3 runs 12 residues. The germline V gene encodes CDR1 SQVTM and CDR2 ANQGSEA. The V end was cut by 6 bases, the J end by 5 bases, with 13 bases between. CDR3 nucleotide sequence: TGCAGCGTCCGCGATAGAGGGACTGAAGCTTTCTTT. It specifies CSVRDRGTEAFF.

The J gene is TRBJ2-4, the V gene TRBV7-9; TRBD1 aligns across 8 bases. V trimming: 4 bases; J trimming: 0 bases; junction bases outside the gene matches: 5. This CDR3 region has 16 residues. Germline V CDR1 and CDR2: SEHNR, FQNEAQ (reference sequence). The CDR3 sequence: CASSSNRGLAKNIQYF. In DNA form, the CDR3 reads TGTGCCAGCAGCTCAAACAGGGGGTTAGCCAAAAACATTCAGTACTTC. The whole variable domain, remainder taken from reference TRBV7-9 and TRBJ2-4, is DTGVSQNPRHKITKRGQNVTFRCDPISEHNRLYWYRQTLGQGPEFLTYFQNEAQLEKSRLLSDRFSAERPKGSFSTLEIQRTEQGDSAMYLCASSSNRGLAKNIQYFGAGTRLSVL.

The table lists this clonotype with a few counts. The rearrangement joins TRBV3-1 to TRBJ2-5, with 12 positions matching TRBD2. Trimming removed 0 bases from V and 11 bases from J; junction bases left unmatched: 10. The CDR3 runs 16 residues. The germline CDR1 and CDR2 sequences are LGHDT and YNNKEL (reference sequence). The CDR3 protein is CASSQDLLAGGGEQYF. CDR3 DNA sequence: TGTGCCAGCAGCCAAGATTTACTAGCGGGGGGCGGAGAGCAGTACTTC.

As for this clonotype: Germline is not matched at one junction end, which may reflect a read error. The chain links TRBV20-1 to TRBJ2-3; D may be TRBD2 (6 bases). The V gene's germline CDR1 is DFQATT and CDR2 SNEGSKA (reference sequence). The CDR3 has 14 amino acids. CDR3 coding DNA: TGCAGCGCTAGGTTACGGGAGAGGGGAGATACGCAGTATTTT. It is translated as CSARLRERGDTQYF.

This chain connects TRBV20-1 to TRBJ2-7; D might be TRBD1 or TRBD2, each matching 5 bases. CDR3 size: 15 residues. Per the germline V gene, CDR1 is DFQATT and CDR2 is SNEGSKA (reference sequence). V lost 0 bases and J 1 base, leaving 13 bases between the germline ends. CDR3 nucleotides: TGCAGTGCTAGAGAAACAACTAGGGGATCCTACGAGCAGTACTTC. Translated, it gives CSARETTRGSYEQYF.

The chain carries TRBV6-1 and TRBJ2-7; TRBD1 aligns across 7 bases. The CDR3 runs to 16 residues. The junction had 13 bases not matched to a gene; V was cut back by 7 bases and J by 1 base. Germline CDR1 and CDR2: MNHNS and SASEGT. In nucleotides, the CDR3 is TGTGCCAGCAAACGTCCCAGACAGGGAATTTCCTACGAGCAGTACTTC. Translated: CASKRPRQGISYEQYF.

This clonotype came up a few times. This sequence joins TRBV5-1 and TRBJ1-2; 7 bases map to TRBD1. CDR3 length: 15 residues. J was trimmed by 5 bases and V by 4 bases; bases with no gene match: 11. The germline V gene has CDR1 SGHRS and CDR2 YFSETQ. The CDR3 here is CASSRSQGQIYGYTF. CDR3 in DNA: TGCGCCAGCAGCAGGTCCCAGGGACAGATTTATGGCTACACCTTC.

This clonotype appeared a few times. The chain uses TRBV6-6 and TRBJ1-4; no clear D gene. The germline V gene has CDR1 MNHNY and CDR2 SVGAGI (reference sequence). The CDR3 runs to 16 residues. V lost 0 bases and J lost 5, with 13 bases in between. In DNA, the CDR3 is TGTGCCAGCAGTTACTCGAAATTAGCGTCAAATGAAAAACTGTTTTTT. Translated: CASSYSKLASNEKLFF.

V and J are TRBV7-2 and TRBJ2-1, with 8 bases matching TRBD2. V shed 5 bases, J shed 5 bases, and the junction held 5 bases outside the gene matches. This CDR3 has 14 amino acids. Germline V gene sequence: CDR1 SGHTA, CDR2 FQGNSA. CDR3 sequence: CASSTQLADNEQFF. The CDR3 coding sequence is TGTGCCAGCAGCACCCAACTAGCGGACAATGAGCAGTTCTTC.

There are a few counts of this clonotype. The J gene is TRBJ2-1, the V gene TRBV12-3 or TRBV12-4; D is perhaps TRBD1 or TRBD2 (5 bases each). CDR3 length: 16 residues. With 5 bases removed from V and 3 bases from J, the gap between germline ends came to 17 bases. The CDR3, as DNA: TGTGCCAGCAGTCCTACTAGACAGACCCTCTACAATGAGCAGTTCTTC. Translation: CASSPTRQTLYNEQFF.

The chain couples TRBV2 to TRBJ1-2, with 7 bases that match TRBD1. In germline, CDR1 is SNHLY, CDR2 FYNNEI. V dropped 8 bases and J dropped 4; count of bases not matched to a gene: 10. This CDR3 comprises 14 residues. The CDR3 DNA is TGTGCCAGCGGACAGGCGGAGACTTTCTATGGCTACACCTTC. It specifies CASGQAETFYGYTF.